This T cell receptor beta chain came from a study of blood T cells in healthy people across ages. Study findings and constraints: Long-lived donors exceeded aged donors in naive CD4+ cells and diversity.

In this sample, this clonotype turned up many times. The antigen remains unidentified. The germline V gene encodes CDR1 SGHNT and CDR2 YYREEE (reference sequence). The length of the CDR3 is 14 residues. V dropped 3 bases and J dropped 5 bases, with 13 bases sitting between them. Sample-barcoded 5' priming and a J-beta primer mix drove a second PCR of roughly 7 to 11 cycles. Per sample, CDR3-containing paired-end reads numbered at least 3 million. TCRdb re-analysed the 5' RACE reads in MiXCR, keeping a single row per CDR3 protein. The table includes 500,000 to 700,000 distinct CDR3 sequences, less than 35% detected once.

The chain combines TRBV5-4 with TRBJ2-3; tentative D call: TRBD2 (7 bases). The receptor was derived from a woman aged 80 or over in good health. Sequenced sample: blood. The CDR3, as DNA: TGTGCCAGCAGCTCCAGGGGAGGGGGAGATACGCAGTATTTT. It is translated as CASSSRGGGDTQYF.